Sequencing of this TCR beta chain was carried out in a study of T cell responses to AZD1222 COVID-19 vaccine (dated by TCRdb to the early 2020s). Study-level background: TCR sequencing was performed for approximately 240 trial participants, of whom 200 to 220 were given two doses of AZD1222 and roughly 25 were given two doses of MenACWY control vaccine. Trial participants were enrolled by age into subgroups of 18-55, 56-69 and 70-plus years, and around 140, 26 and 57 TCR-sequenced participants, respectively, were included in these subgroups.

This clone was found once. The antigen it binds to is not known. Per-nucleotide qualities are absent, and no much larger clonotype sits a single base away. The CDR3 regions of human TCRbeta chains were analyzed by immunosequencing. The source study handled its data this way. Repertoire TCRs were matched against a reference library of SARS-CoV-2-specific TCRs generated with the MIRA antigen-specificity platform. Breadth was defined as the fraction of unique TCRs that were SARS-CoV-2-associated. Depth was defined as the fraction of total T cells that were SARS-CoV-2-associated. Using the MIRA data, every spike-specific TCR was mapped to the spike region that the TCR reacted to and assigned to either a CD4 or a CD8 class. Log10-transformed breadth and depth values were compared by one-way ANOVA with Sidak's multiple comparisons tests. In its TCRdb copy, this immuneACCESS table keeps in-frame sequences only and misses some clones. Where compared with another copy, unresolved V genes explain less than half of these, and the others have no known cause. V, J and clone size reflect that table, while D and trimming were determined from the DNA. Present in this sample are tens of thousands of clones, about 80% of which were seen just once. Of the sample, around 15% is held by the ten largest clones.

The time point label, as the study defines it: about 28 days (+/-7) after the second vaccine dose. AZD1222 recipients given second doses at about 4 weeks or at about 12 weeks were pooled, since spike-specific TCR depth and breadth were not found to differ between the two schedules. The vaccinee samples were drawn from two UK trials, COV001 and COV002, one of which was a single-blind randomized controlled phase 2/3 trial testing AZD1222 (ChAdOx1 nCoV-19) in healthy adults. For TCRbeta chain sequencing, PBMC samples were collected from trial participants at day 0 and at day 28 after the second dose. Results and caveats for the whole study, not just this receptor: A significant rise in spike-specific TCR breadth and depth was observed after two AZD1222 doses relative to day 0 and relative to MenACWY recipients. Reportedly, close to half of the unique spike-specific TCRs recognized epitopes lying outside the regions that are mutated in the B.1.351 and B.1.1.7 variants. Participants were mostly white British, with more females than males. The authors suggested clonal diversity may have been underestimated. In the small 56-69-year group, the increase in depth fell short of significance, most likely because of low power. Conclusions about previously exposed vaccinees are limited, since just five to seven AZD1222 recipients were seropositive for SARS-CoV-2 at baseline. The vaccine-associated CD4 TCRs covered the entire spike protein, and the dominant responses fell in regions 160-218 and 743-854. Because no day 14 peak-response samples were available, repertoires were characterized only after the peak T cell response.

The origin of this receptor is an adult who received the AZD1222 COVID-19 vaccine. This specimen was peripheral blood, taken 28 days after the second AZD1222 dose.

The nucleotide sequence reads as follows: TGTGCCAGCAGCTTGCTGGCAGGGGGCAGAGAGACCCAGTACTTC. Its protein is CASSLLAGGRETQYF. The chain joins TRBV5-4 to TRBJ2-5; TRBD1 matches 8 bases in the middle. V is trimmed back by 1 base and J by 4 bases, and the junction contains 6 bases that no gene match accounts for. CDR1 and CDR2, looked up from the germline V gene (reference sequence), are SGHNT and YYREEE. Its CDR3 holds 15 amino acids, cysteine through phenylalanine. Left in the record is the CDR3 DNA by itself, 45 bases read in frame from the first base.